This TCR beta chain was identified in a study of cytomegalovirus exposure and HLA in healthy donors (dated by TCRdb to about 2017). In the study overall: An earlier analysis of more than 550 of the donors reported over 250 Gb of sequence data and 95 million to 130 million unique TCR beta sequences obtained from approximately 180 million T cells. An early release covering roughly 600 HLA-typed donors comprised approximately 290 gigabases of sequencing data and tens of millions of unique TCR sequences. The genetic ancestry cluster associated with self-reported Caucasian donors included about 84% of the 350 to 500 genotyped donors. The aim of the study was to test whether cataloging public T cell receptors could identify signatures of past pathogen exposure. Using immunosequencing, the study profiled T cell repertoires from fewer than 850 subjects and related those repertoires to cytomegalovirus serostatus. A separate validation cohort of 100 to 150 different subjects was used in addition to the 666-subject first cohort. High-throughput TCR immunosequencing, statistical association of individual TCRs with disease status, and machine learning were combined to predict cytomegalovirus infection status. A later analysis re-examined previously published TCR beta repertoires from about 670 donors and added high-resolution HLA genotyping to investigate patterns of TCR occurrence. Rather than using new phenotypic data, the later analysis identified candidate immune exposures from TCR beta sequences and from how often those sequences occurred across donors. An earlier analysis of about 600 of the donors used high-throughput TCR beta sequencing to judge whether each TCR beta V gene segment behaved as functional or pseudogenic. Alongside the repertoire data, information on donor age, sex, ethnicity and CMV serostatus was compiled. A later genetic analysis took genome-wide SNP genotypes for about three fifths of the 666 donors and used that subset as a discovery cohort. Every repertoire in the discovery cohort had been generated on one and the same sequencing platform. HLA typing included class I and class II loci at four-digit resolution. The number of typed donors differed by locus: about 629-630 for A, B, C, DRB1 and DQB1; some 540 for DQA1; around 610 for DPA1; and approximately 450 for DPB1. Roughly 5 DR-DQ haplotypes were treated as single units for association and clustering because of strong linkage in the cohort. Among about 400 genotyped donors of the cohort, an average of about 240,000 unique TCR beta nucleotide sequences was sequenced per donor, of which approximately 19% were non-productive.

What the work shows at the level of the full study, not this receptor alone: According to a later analysis, TCR association rates differed among HLA loci, with DRB1 alleles showing the most associated TCRs and HLA-C alleles showing the fewest. According to the authors, the approach could potentially be generalized to other disease states and immunological phenotypes. Some IMGT-functional V segments, including TRBV6-2 and TRBV6-3, could not be distinguished by the 87-base-pair reads and were therefore excluded. A further reported finding was that TCR beta sequences accurately predicted the HLA-A and HLA-B alleles for most subjects in the first cohort. In vitro tests confirmed that a few of the cytomegalovirus-associated TCR beta chains recognize cytomegalovirus antigens. According to a later genetic analysis, donors in an Asian-associated ancestry cluster had fewer N-insertions in productive TCRs than the approximately 630-donor mean. According to a later analysis, most CMV-associated TCR beta chains appeared to be HLA-restricted, and the HLA associations seemed to be driven largely by CMV exposure. Specific HLA alleles were associated with 18,000 or so TCR beta sequences at a false discovery rate of 0.05 in a later analysis. The classifier was reported to diagnose cytomegalovirus status with high specificity and sensitivity in both the original and validation cohorts. In this cohort, only TCR beta chains were sequenced, and detectable features were limited by the absence of alpha or paired-chain data. A later analysis reported that several top co-occurrence clusters appeared linked to parvovirus B19, influenza, CMV and Epstein-Barr virus. A later analysis found that HLA-associated TCR beta chains were more clonally expanded and had lower generation probabilities than equally common non-associated chains. When HLA alleles, especially DR and DQ, strongly co-occurred, attributing TCR associations to individual alleles was difficult. Roughly uniform sequencing depth across donors was assumed in presence/absence analyses, although this assumption may not hold. V-gene and J-gene trimming of TCR beta chains was associated with a missense DCLRE1C variant in a later genetic analysis, and the association was replicated in an independent cohort. CMV serostatus was the only immune exposure information available for the cohort. A group of highly shared sequence variants was considered likely to be a technical artifact of the sequencing pipeline. In an earlier analysis of more than 450 of the donors, most TCR beta V segments were observed in productive rearrangements about 87% or about 30% of the time, broadly matching IMGT annotations. The earlier analysis of about 600 of the donors excluded 15 to 20 rarely observed V segments, including chromosome 9 orphons, because counts were too low. Linkage disequilibrium might explain the correlated functional status among segregating V segments, but an unknown experimental factor could not be ruled out. Because some donors lacked HLA typing at each locus, the association tests relied only on the typed subset. A total of about 150 TCR beta chains were listed by the study as associated with cytomegalovirus. Across donors, most TCR sequences were observed very rarely, whereas some public TCRs were present in many individuals.

Library method: the immunoSEQ multiplex PCR assay. The multiplex PCR relied on a mix of 60 forward primers for TCR Vbeta segments and 13 reverse primers for TCR Jbeta segments. The CDR3 region of rearranged TCR beta genes was amplified from genomic DNA with a multiplex PCR assay. On the Illumina HiSeq System, the amplified TCR beta libraries were sequenced as 87-base-pair reads. Per the original workflow: A later analysis tallied around 82 million unique TCR beta chains across the 666 repertoires, and around 12 million of those chains were shared by two or more donors. To remove PCR and sequencing errors, raw reads were error-corrected and collapsed into unique sequences using a nearest-neighbor algorithm that merged closely related sequences. Alignment of CDR3 sequences to IMGT reference sequences was used to assign V, D and J gene segments. For a sequence to be retained, a match of at least six nucleotides was required to both a V gene segment and a J gene segment. A rearrangement counted as productive if the CDR3 had no stop codons and remained in frame with V and J, and every other rearrangement counted as non-productive. CDR3 was defined according to IMGT convention as the region running from the second conserved V-encoded cysteine to the conserved J-encoded phenylalanine. In an earlier analysis of roughly 580 of the donors, sequences lacking an unambiguous match to a single V gene segment were excluded. An earlier analysis of almost 600 of the donors classified V segments as functional when productive rearrangements were above 56.7% and as segregating when the standard deviation between donors was above 5%. To diagnose cytomegalovirus status from the catalog of TCR beta chain sequences, a statistical classification framework was built. A later analysis assigned V and J genes by comparing TCR nucleotide sequences with IMGT/GENE-DB human TR gene sequences. The TCRdist pipeline was used in a later analysis to assign CDR3 sequences and most-parsimonious VDJ recombination scenarios. A later analysis defined each TCR beta chain by its CDR3 amino acid sequence plus V-gene family, and excluded reads lacking a unique V-gene family. In a later analysis, approximately 590 highly shared, low-generation-probability nucleotide sequences were removed to address suspected cross-contamination and a sequencing artifact. In a later analysis, a clonal expansion index was calculated for each public chain from normalized within-repertoire ranks of inferred template counts. In a later analysis, generation probabilities were computed using a VDJ recombination model fitted to out-of-frame rearrangements, and the results were checked against IGoR. A later analysis scored TCR-TCR, TCR-HLA and TCR-CMV co-occurrence with hypergeometric tests, applying a repertoire-size bias correction to TCR pairs. A later analysis estimated false discovery rates by permuting HLA or CMV assignments 20 times. In a later analysis, co-occurring TCRs were grouped using DBSCAN, and TCRdist sequence similarity was added for clustering within HLA-allele-positive subsets. Repertoires with fewer than 30,000 or more than 120,000 public chains were left out of co-occurrence clustering, as were five repertoires with anomalous nucleotide sharing. In TCRdb, the immuneACCESS table is reduced to in-frame sequences with V and J assigned. These tables do not hold every clone; where another copy was compared, an unresolved V gene accounts for under half, and the others remain unexplained. That table is the source of V, J and clone size, and D and trimming were worked out from the DNA. The sample table holds around 150,000 clones, of which approximately 72% were seen once. Clones ranked in the top ten supply roughly 7.1% of the sample.

V is reduced by 3 bases and J by 9 bases, leaving a spacing of 15 bases between them. The CDR3 has 15 amino acids, counting the end cysteine and phenylalanine. Only the CDR3 portion is preserved as DNA: 45 bases, with reading frame beginning at the first base. CDR1 and CDR2 are drawn from the germline V gene (reference sequence): MNHNY, SVGAGI. The cohort consisted of 600 to 700 healthy bone marrow donors. At the time of sampling, every cohort member was nominally healthy, though immune exposures that went unrecorded were likely present. The donor was CMV seropositive and belonged to the group of 250 to 300 seropositive cohort members. Each donor provided a peripheral blood sample, and peripheral blood mononuclear cells were used for TCR beta sequencing. Genomic DNA extraction from the blood cell samples was performed with the Qiagen DNeasy Blood Extraction Kit. A note on this clone: The antigen it recognizes is unknown. No base quality values were provided; no much bigger clone lies one nucleotide off.

Material for sequencing was PBMCs. The chain employs TRBV6-6 and TRBJ1-6; tentative D gene TRBD1, with 5 bases matching. The clonotype comes from a man aged 40-49 years in good health and CMV-seropositive. The DNA sequence follows: TGTGCCAGCAGTTATCCGGCAGGGTCGGCTTCACCCCTCCACTTT. Its product reads: CASSYPAGSASPLHF.